This TCR beta chain appears in the sequencing data of a study of breast tumors, draining lymph nodes, adjacent tissues. Broader study findings: Tumor and nontumor repertoires were significantly more similar in luminal-like than in basal-like breast cancer. Data fit most tumor T cells coming from lymph node, expanding in tumor. Tumor TCR diversity was below lymph nodes but above nontumor tissue.

Samples came from axillary lymph nodes draining the breast cancer. Notes on this clonotype: Its specificity is unknown. A much larger clone lies a single base off, so this may be a read error.

TCRdb called the multiplex PCR reads again in MiXCR, with one record for every CDR3 protein. The table has 100,000 to 150,000 distinct CDR3 sequences, approximately 20% seen once. The source is a female donor with breast cancer. Some clones in this sample may be carry-over from other donors' samples. The specimen sequenced was axillary lymph node tissue.

The DNA of the CDR3 is TGTGCCAGCAGCTCCGGACAGGGGAGGCTCTTC. It yields the protein CASSSGQGRLF. This chain joins TRBV5-4 and TRBJ2-1; 9 nucleotides align to TRBD1. The CDR3 covers 11 residues. Germline lookup yields CDR1 SGHNT and CDR2 YYREEE (reference sequence).